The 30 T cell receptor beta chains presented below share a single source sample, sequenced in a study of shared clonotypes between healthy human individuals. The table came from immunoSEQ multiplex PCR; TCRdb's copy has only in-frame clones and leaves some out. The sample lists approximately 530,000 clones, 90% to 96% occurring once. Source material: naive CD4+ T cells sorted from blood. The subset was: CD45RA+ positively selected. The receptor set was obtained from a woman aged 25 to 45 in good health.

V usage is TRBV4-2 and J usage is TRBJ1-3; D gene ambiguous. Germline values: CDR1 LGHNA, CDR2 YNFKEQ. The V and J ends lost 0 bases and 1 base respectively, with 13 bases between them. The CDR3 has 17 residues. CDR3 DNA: TGTGCCAGCAGCCAAGAGGTGAGCCTCCGTTCTGGAAACACCATATATTTT. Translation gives CASSQEVSLRSGNTIYF.

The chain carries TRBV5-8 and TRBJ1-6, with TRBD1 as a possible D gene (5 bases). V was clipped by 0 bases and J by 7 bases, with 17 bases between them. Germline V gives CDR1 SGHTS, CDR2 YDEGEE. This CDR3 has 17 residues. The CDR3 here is CASSLEVGRVHNSPLHF. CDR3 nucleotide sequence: TGTGCCAGCAGCTTGGAGGTTGGCAGGGTCCACAATTCACCCCTCCACTTT.

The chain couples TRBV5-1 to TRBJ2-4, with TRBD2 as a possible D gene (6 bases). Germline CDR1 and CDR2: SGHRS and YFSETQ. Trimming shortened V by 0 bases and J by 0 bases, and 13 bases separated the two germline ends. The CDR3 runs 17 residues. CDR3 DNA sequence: TGCGCCAGCAGCTTGGGAGGAGGGGTCATAGCCAAAAACATTCAGTACTTC. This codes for CASSLGGGVIAKNIQYF.

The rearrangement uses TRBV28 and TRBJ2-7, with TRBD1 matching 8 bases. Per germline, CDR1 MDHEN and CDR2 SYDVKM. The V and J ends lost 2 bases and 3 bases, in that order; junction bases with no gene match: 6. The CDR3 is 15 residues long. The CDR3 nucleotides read TGTGCCAGCAGTTTAGGACAGGGACGATACTACGAGCAGTACTTC. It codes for CASSLGQGRYYEQYF.

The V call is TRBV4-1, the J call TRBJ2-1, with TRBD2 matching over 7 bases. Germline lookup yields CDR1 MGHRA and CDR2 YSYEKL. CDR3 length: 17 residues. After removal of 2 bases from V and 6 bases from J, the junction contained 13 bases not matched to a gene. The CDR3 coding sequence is TGCGCCAGCAGCCAACAGGATCTAGCGGCGACCCTCAATGAGCAGTTCTTC. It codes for CASSQQDLAATLNEQFF.

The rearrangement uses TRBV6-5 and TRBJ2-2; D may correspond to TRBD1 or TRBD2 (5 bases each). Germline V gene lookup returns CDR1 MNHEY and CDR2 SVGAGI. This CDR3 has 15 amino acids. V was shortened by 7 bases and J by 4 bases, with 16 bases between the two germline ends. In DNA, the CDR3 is TGTGCCAGCAAATTGGACTGGGGGAGCACCGGGGAGCTGTTTTTT. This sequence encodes CASKLDWGSTGELFF.

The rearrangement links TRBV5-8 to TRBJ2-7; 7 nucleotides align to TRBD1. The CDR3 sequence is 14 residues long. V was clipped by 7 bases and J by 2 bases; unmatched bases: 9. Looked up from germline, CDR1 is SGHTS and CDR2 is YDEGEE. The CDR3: CASANRQGAYEQYF. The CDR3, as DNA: TGTGCCAGCGCAAACCGACAGGGTGCCTACGAGCAGTACTTC.

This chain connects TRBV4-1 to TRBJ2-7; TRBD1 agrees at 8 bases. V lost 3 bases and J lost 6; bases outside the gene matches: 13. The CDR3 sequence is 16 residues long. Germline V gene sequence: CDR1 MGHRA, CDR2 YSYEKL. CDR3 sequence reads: CASSQKRSGQGGEQYF. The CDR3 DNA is TGCGCCAGCAGCCAGAAAAGGTCCGGACAGGGCGGCGAGCAGTACTTC.

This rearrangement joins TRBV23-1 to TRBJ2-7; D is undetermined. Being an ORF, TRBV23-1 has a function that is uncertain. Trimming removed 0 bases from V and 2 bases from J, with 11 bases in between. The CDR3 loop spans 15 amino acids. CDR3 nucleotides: TGCGCCAGCAGTCAATCGAAGGACGGACCCTACGAGCAGTACTTC. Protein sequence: CASSQSKDGPYEQYF.

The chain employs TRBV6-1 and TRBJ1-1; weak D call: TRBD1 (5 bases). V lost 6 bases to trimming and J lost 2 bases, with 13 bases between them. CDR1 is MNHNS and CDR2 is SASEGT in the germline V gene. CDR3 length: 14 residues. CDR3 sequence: CASRSGRANTEAFF. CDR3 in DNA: TGTGCCAGCAGGTCTGGCAGGGCAAACACTGAAGCTTTCTTT.

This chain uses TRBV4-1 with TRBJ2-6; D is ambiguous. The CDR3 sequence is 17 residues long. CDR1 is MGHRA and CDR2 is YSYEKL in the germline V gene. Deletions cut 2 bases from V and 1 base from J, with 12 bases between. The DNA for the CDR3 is TGCGCCAGCAGCCAATACAGAGTGGTTTCTGGGGCCAACGTCCTGACTTTC. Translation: CASSQYRVVSGANVLTF.

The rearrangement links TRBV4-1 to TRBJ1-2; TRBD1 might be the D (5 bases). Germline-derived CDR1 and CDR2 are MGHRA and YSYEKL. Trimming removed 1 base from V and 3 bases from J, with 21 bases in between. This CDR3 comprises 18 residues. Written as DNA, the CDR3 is TGCGCCAGCAGCCAAGGTCCCGGTCGGCAGAGAGGGGACTATGGCTACACCTTC. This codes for CASSQGPGRQRGDYGYTF.

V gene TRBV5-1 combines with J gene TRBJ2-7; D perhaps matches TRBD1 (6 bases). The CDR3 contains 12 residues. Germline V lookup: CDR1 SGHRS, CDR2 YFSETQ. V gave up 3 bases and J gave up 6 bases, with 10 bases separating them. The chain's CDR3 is CASSSTGFEQYF. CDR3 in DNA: TGCGCCAGCAGCTCAACAGGGTTCGAGCAGTACTTC. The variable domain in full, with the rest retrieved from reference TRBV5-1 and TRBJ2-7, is KAGVTQTPRYLIKTRGQQVTLSCSPISGHRSVSWYQQTPGQGLQFLFEYFSETQRNKGNFPGRFSGRQFSNSRSEMNVSTLELGDSALYLCASSSTGFEQYFGPGTRLTVT.

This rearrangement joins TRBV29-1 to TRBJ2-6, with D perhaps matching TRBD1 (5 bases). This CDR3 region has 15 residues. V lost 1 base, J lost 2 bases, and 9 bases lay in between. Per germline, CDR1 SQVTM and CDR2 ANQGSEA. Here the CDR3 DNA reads TGCAGCGTTGAAGGGGGCCAGGCTGGGGCCAACGTCCTGACTTTC. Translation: CSVEGGQAGANVLTF.

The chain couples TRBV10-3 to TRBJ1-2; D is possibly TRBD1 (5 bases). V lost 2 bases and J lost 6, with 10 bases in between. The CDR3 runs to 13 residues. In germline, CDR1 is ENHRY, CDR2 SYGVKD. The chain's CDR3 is CAISEAGSHGYTF. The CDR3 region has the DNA TGTGCCATCAGTGAGGCAGGGTCTCATGGCTACACCTTC.

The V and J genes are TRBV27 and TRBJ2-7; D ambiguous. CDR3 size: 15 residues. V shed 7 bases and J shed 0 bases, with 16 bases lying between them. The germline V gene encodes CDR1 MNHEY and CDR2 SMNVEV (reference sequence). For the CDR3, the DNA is TGTGCCAGCAACCCCCCCCGGACCGTCTCCTACGAGCAGTACTTC. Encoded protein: CASNPPRTVSYEQYF.

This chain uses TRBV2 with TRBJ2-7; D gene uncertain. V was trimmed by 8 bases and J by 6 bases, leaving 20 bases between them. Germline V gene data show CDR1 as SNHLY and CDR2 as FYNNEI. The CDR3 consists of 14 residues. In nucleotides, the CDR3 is TGTGCCAGCTGCGGTGCAAATCAGTCCGGCGAGCAGTACTTC. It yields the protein CASCGANQSGEQYF.

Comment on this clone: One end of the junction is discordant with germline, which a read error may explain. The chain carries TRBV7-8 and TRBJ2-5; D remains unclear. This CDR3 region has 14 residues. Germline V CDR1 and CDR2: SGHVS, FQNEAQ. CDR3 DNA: TGTGCCAGCAGCTCCCGGAGAGGCCAAGGGACCCAGTACTTC. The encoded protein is CASSSRRGQGTQYF. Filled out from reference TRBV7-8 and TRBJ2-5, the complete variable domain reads GAGVSQSPRYKVAKRGQDVALRCDPISGHVSLFWYQQALGQGPEFLTYFQNEAQLDKSGLPSDRFFAERPEGSVSTLKIQRTQQEDSAVYLCASSSRRGQGTQYFGPGTRLLVL.

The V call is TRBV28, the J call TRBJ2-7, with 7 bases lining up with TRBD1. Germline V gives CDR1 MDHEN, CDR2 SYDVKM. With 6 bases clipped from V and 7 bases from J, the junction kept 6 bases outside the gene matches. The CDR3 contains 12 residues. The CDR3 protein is CASRVQGFEQYF. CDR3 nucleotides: TGTGCCAGCAGAGTACAGGGGTTTGAGCAGTACTTC.

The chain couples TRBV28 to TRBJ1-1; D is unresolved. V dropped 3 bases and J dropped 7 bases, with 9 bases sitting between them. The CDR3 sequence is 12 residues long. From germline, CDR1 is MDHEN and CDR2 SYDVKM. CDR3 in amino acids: CASSLEGFEAFF. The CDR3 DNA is TGTGCCAGCAGTTTGGAGGGATTTGAAGCTTTCTTT.

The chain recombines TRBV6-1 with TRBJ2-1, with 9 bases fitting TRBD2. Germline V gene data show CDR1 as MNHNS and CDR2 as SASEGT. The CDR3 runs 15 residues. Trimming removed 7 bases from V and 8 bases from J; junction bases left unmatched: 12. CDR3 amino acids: CASTQSGLAGDEQFF. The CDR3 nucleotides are TGTGCCAGCACCCAGTCGGGACTAGCCGGGGATGAGCAGTTCTTC.

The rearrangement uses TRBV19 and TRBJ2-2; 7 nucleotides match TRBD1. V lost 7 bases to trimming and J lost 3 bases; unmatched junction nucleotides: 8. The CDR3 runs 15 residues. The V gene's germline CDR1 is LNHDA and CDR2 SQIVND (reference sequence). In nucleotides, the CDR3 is TGTGCCAGTACCCCGACAGGGTCCCACACCGGGGAGCTGTTTTTT. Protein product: CASTPTGSHTGELFF.

CDR3 sequence reads: CASGRPGPGGDLAEAFF. In DNA, the CDR3 is TGTGCTAGTGGCCGACCCGGGCCGGGGGGTGACTTGGCTGAAGCTTTCTTT. V and J are TRBV12-5 and TRBJ1-1; D perhaps matches TRBD1 (5 bases). CDR1 and CDR2 from the germline V gene are LGHNT and FRNRAP. V was cut by 6 bases and J by 6 bases, with 26 bases left in between. The CDR3 is made up of 17 amino acids.

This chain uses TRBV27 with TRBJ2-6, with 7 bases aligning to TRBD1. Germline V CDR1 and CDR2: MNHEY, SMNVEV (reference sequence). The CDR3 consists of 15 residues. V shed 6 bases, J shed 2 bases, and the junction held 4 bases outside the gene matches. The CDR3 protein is CASRTGATGANVLTF. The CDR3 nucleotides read TGTGCCAGCAGAACAGGGGCCACTGGGGCCAACGTCCTGACTTTC.

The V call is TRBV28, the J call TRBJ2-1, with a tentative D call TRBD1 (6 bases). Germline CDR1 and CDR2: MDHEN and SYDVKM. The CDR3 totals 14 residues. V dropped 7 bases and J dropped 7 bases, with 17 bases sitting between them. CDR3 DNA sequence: TGTGCCAGCATATCCGGGACAAACTTAAATGAGCAGTTCTTC. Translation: CASISGTNLNEQFF.

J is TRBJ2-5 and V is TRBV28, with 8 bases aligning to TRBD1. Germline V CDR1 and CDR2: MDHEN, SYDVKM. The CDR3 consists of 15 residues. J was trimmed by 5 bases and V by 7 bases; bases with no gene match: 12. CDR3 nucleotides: TGTGCCAGCAACCAGGGGGCGGGATCTTTGGAGACCCAGTACTTC. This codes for CASNQGAGSLETQYF. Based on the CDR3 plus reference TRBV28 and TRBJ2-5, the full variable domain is DVKVTQSSRYLVKRTGEKVFLECVQDMDHENMFWYRQDPGLGLRLIYFSYDVKMKEKGDIPEGYSVSREKKERFSLILESASTNQTSMYLCASNQGAGSLETQYFGPGTRLLVL.

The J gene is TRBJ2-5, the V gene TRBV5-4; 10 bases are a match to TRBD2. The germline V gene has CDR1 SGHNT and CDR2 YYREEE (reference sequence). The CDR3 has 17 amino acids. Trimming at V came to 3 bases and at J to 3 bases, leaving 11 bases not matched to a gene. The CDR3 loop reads CASSWFQREGTKETQYF. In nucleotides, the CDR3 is TGTGCCAGCAGCTGGTTTCAGCGGGAGGGGACGAAAGAGACCCAGTACTTC.

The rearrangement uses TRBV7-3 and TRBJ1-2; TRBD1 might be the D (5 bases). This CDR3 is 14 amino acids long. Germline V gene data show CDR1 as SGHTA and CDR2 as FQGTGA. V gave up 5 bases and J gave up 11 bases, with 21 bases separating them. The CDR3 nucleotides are TGTGCCAGCAGCCAACTCCCGGACAACAGAGGTTACACCTTC. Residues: CASSQLPDNRGYTF.

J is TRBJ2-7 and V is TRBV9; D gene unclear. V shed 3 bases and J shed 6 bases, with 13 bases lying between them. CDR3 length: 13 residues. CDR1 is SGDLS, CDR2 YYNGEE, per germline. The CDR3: CASSAQPRGEQYF. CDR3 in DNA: TGTGCCAGCAGCGCCCAACCCCGTGGCGAGCAGTACTTC.

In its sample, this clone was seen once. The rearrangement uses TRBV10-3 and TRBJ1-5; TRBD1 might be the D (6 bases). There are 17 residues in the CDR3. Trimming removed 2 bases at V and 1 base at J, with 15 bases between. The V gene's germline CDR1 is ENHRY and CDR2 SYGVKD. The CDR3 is CAISEGTGGLSNQPQHF. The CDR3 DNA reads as TGTGCCATCAGTGAGGGGACGGGGGGCCTAAGCAATCAGCCCCAGCATTTT.